This T cell receptor beta chain was sequenced during a study of OX40 agonist ivuxolimab in advanced cancers. Study overall: Patients received the agonistic anti-OX40 (CD134) antibody ivuxolimab. Overall study findings and caveats: At doses 0.1 to 3.0 mg/kg, CD4+ and CD8+ clones expanded.

The method was immunoSEQ multiplex PCR; TCRdb's version includes in-frame clones alone and lacks a portion of them. The sample contains over 60,000 clones, 85% to 90% of which appear only once. For this clone: Its cognate antigen is unknown.

Sequences were derived from CD4+ or CD8+ T cells sorted from blood, sampled in a trial of the OX40 agonist ivuxolimab. This receptor was identified in an adult with an advanced solid tumor such as melanoma, head and neck, liver or kidney cancer.

In DNA, the CDR3 is TGTGCCAGCAGTCCGGAGGGAGTTGGGATAAAGACCCAGTACTTC. It codes for CASSPEGVGIKTQYF. This rearrangement joins TRBV27 to TRBJ2-5; a possible D gene is TRBD2 (6 bases). V lost 5 bases and J lost 6, with 19 bases in between. This CDR3 spans 15 amino acids. CDR1 is MNHEY, CDR2 SMNVEV, per germline (reference sequence).